Listed below are T cell receptor beta chains from one sample, sequenced in a study of control samples from healthy donors and cancer patients. Clones were sequenced by immunoSEQ multiplex PCR, and TCRdb holds only the in-frame ones, with some missing. The sample records 100,000 or so clones, 83% being singletons. Material: blood. These receptor sequences come from a woman aged 50 to 60 in good health. Each CDR3 is given with its conserved first and last residue. Fields, in order: J gene, D gene, V gene, clone size, CDR3 protein, CDR3 DNA. D genes are given only for firm matches. Size is stated for part of the rows, as once, few or many counts, or as a class when the clone is expanded.

TRBJ1-1,TRBD1,TRBV7-9,NA,CASSSLRGGTAEAFF,TGTGCCAGCAGCTCACTTCGGGGAGGGACAGCTGAAGCTTTCTTT
TRBJ2-1,TRBD2,TRBV7-9,few,CASSPKLRLAGRLNEQFF,TGTGCCAGCAGCCCTAAGCTCAGACTAGCGGGGAGATTAAATGAGCAGTTCTTC
TRBJ1-1,NA,TRBV2,NA,CASSPTWGAEAFF,TGTGCCAGCAGTCCTACCTGGGGAGCTGAAGCTTTCTTT
TRBJ2-6,NA,TRBV5-1,once,CASSWGGSGANVLTF,TGCGCCAGCAGCTGGGGTGGCTCTGGGGCCAACGTCCTGACTTTC
TRBJ1-6,NA,TRBV6-5,NA,CASTLDRTYNSPLHF,TGTGCCAGCACTCTCGACAGAACATATAATTCACCCCTCCACTTT
TRBJ2-7,NA,TRBV6-1,NA,CASSDRLNEQYF,TGTGCCAGCAGTGATAGACTGAACGAGCAGTACTTC
TRBJ2-1,NA,TRBV19,NA,CASSIDRVTYNEQFF,TGTGCCAGTAGTATAGATCGGGTTACCTACAATGAGCAGTTCTTC
TRBJ2-2,TRBD1,TRBV19,NA,CASSRQGSNTGELFF,TGTGCCAGTAGTAGACAGGGCTCGAACACCGGGGAGCTGTTTTTT
TRBJ2-1,NA,TRBV7-9,few,CASSFSGGTLNEQFF,TGTGCCAGCAGCTTCTCCGGGGGTACCCTCAATGAGCAGTTCTTC
TRBJ2-1,TRBD2,TRBV9,NA,CASSVGGGGAGDEQFF,TGTGCCAGCAGCGTAGGTGGCGGGGGGGCTGGCGATGAGCAGTTCTTC
TRBJ2-7,NA,TRBV5-4,NA,CATKGVTAYEQYF,TGTGCCACTAAAGGGGTCACGGCCTACGAGCAGTACTTC
TRBJ2-2,TRBD1,TRBV4-1,NA,CASSQATTGVKTGELFF,TGCGCCAGCAGCCAAGCGACAACAGGGGTCAAGACCGGGGAGCTGTTTTTT
TRBJ1-1,NA,TRBV19,NA,CASRRKENTEAFF,TGTGCCAGTAGGAGGAAGGAGAACACTGAAGCTTTCTTT
TRBJ1-1,NA,TRBV9,few,CASSPKVGMNTEAFF,TGTGCCAGCAGCCCAAAGGTGGGAATGAACACTGAAGCTTTCTTT
TRBJ1-2,NA,TRBV30,NA,CAWSPDSLANYGYTF,TGTGCCTGGAGTCCCGACAGCCTCGCAAACTATGGCTACACCTTC
TRBJ2-7,NA,TRBV7-2,NA,CASSLVAGSDYEQYF,TGTGCCAGCAGCTTAGTGGCTGGGAGTGACTACGAGCAGTACTTC
TRBJ2-2,TRBD2,TRBV5-1,NA,CARSGPPRGGNTGELFF,TGCGCCCGCAGCGGGCCCCCGCGGGGGGGGAACACCGGGGAGCTGTTTTTT
TRBJ2-1,TRBD2,TRBV5-1,NA,CASSAGTSGEQFF,TGCGCCAGCAGCGCCGGGACTAGCGGGGAGCAGTTCTTC
TRBJ2-5,NA,TRBV18,NA,CASSRQNQETQYF,TGTGCCAGCTCTAGACAGAACCAAGAGACCCAGTACTTC
TRBJ2-3,TRBD2,TRBV5-6,NA,CASSLTSGSTDTQYF,TGTGCCAGCAGCTTGACTAGCGGTAGCACAGATACGCAGTATTTT
TRBJ1-2,NA,TRBV5-8,NA,CASSFRAHGYTF,TGTGCCAGCAGCTTCAGAGCGCACGGCTACACCTTC
TRBJ2-1,NA,TRBV30,NA,CAWAQRPEEGNEQFF,TGTGCCTGGGCCCAGCGCCCCGAGGAGGGTAATGAGCAGTTCTTC
TRBJ1-5,NA,TRBV24-1,NA,CATSPEGRNQPQHF,TGTGCCACCAGTCCCGAGGGTCGCAATCAGCCCCAGCATTTT
TRBJ1-3,TRBD1,TRBV7-6,NA,CASSLSNRDRGNTIYF,TGTGCCAGCAGCCTTTCAAACCGGGACAGGGGGAACACCATATATTTT
TRBJ1-6,NA,TRBV5-6,once,CASSQYHNSPLHF,TGTGCCAGCAGCCAGTACCATAATTCACCCCTCCACTTT
TRBJ2-7,TRBD1,TRBV6-5,NA,CARRVGTVPYEQYF,TGTGCCAGAAGGGTCGGGACAGTGCCCTACGAGCAGTACTTC
TRBJ2-5,TRBD2,TRBV7-8,NA,CASSRAGTSGGARETQYF,TGTGCCAGCAGCCGAGCCGGGACTAGCGGGGGGGCCAGAGAGACCCAGTACTTC
TRBJ2-1,NA,TRBV6-2/TRBV6-3,NA,CASSLTEGSPHEQFF,TGTGCCAGCAGCTTGACAGAGGGTTCCCCCCATGAGCAGTTCTTC
TRBJ2-1,TRBD2,TRBV11-2,NA,CASSRGVNEQFF,TGTGCCAGCAGCCGGGGGGTCAATGAGCAGTTCTTC
TRBJ2-1,TRBD2,TRBV7-9,NA,CASSLYGTSGNNEQFF,TGTGCCAGCAGCTTATACGGGACTAGCGGCAACAATGAGCAGTTCTTC
TRBJ2-1,NA,TRBV5-4,NA,CASSLGLQNEQFF,TGTGCCAGCAGCTTGGGATTGCAGAATGAGCAGTTCTTC
TRBJ1-5,TRBD1,TRBV5-6,NA,CASSKDRGRGQPQHF,TGTGCCAGCAGCAAGGACAGGGGACGGGGCCAGCCCCAGCATTTT
TRBJ1-1,NA,TRBV13,NA,CASSFGRVVNTEAFF,TGTGCCAGCAGCTTTGGAAGGGTCGTGAACACTGAAGCTTTCTTT